The 8 T cell receptor beta chains below all came from one sample that was sequenced in a study of OX40 agonist ivuxolimab in advanced cancers. Some clones are missing from TCRdb's copy, which holds only in-frame ones; the method was immunoSEQ multiplex PCR. The data hold tens of thousands of clones, with under 85% observed a single time. The source material was CD4+ or CD8+ T cells sorted from blood, sampled in a trial of the OX40 agonist ivuxolimab. These receptor sequences come from an adult with an advanced solid tumor such as melanoma, head and neck, liver or kidney cancer.

This clone was seen only once. V gene TRBV7-6 combines with J gene TRBJ2-6; maybe TRBD2 (5 bases). CDR1 is SGHVS and CDR2 is FNYEAQ in the germline V gene. The CDR3 contains 18 residues. The V end lost 4 bases, the J end lost 0 bases, and 16 bases lay between the germline ends. DNA for the CDR3: TGTGCCAGCAGCTACAACACCGGAGGAGGCTCTGGGGCCAACGTCCTGACTTTC. It encodes CASSYNTGGGSGANVLTF.

This clone was recorded a few times. V usage is TRBV9 and J usage is TRBJ1-2, with D uncertain. With 3 bases removed from V and 4 bases from J, the gap between germline ends came to 10 bases. Germline V gene sequence: CDR1 SGDLS, CDR2 YYNGEE. The CDR3 length is 13 residues. This chain's CDR3 is CASSGGVGYGYTF. In DNA form, the CDR3 reads TGTGCCAGCAGCGGCGGGGTCGGCTATGGCTACACCTTC.

The gene calls are TRBV11-2 and TRBJ2-1; TRBD1 matches at 7 bases. CDR1 and CDR2 from the germline V gene are SGHAT and FQNNGV. The V gene end was trimmed by 8 bases and the J gene end by 4 bases; junction bases not matched to a gene: 5. This CDR3 contains 13 residues. CDR3 in amino acids: CASRRGQYNEQFF. In nucleotides, the CDR3 is TGTGCCAGCCGCAGGGGACAGTACAATGAGCAGTTCTTC.

This chain links TRBV9 with TRBJ1-4; D gene unclear. V shed 0 bases and J shed 0 bases, with 3 bases lying between them. The CDR3 consists of 14 residues. Per the germline V gene, CDR1 is SGDLS and CDR2 is YYNGEE. CDR3 bases: TGTGCCAGCAGCGTAGACCCAACTAATGAAAAACTGTTTTTT. Its translation: CASSVDPTNEKLFF.

The rearrangement uses TRBV5-1 and TRBJ1-6; the D gene is possibly TRBD1 (5 bases). The length of the CDR3 is 15 residues. V was shortened by 4 bases and J by 8 bases, with 16 bases between the two germline ends. The germline V gene encodes CDR1 SGHRS and CDR2 YFSETQ. DNA of the CDR3: TGCGCCAGCAGCCCCGGGCCAATGGGGGATTCACCCCTCCACTTT. The encoded protein is CASSPGPMGDSPLHF.

In regard to this clone: This sample also contains other DNA sequences that code for the same CDR3. The J gene is TRBJ1-3, the V gene TRBV5-1, with no clear D. Trimming left V 1 base short and J 0 bases short, with 5 bases between. CDR1 is SGHRS, CDR2 YFSETQ, per germline. The CDR3 has 14 residues. The CDR3 coding sequence is TGCGCCAGCAGCTTGTCTATCTCTGGAAACACCATATATTTT. It is translated as CASSLSISGNTIYF.

The gene calls are TRBV5-1 and TRBJ2-6; D call uncertain. Per germline, CDR1 SGHRS and CDR2 YFSETQ. V was cut by 5 bases and J by 0 bases, with 9 bases left in between. This CDR3 has 15 residues. In DNA, the CDR3 is TGCGCCAGCAGTTACACAGTCTCTGGGGCCAACGTCCTGACTTTC. Protein: CASSYTVSGANVLTF.

This clone qualifies as medium-sized. This chain links TRBV5-1 with TRBJ2-7, with 11 bases that match TRBD1. V lost 4 bases, J lost 4 bases, and 7 bases stayed unmatched. Per the germline V gene, CDR1 is SGHRS and CDR2 is YFSETQ. The CDR3 extends over 15 amino acids. The CDR3 protein is CASSRTGGAYYEQYF. The CDR3 nucleotides are TGCGCCAGCAGCCGGACAGGGGGCGCCTATTACGAGCAGTACTTC.